A single sample is the source of the 25 T cell receptor beta chains below, sequenced in a study of control samples from healthy donors and cancer patients. Sequencing was performed with immunoSEQ multiplex PCR; in TCRdb, only in-frame clones are kept and a portion is missing. The sample lists about 110,000 clones, just over 90% occurring once. The sequencing input was blood. Receptors were obtained from a woman between 18 and 30 years old in good health.

The V call is TRBV18, the J call TRBJ2-3; 15 nucleotides match TRBD2. This CDR3 contains 23 residues. Germline assignment: CDR1 KGHSH and CDR2 LQKENI. V shed 1 base, J shed 4 bases, and the junction held 21 bases outside the gene matches. The CDR3 here is CASSPLSAPRTSGGAITADTQYF. The CDR3 DNA follows: TGTGCCAGCTCACCACTTAGCGCGCCGAGGACTAGCGGGGGGGCCATTACGGCAGATACGCAGTATTTT. The full variable domain, in which reference TRBV18 and TRBJ2-3 provide the parts outside the CDR3, is NAGVMQNPRHLVRRRGQEARLRCSPMKGHSHVYWYRQLPEEGLKFMVYLQKENIIDESGMPKERFSAEFPKEGPSILRIQQVVRGDSAAYFCASSPLSAPRTSGGAITADTQYFGPGTRLTVL.

The CDR3 DNA reads TGTGCCAGCAGCGCCGGGACAGGGGATCAGCCCCAGCATTTT. It is translated as CASSAGTGDQPQHF. The V call is TRBV9, the J call TRBJ1-5; 10 positions match TRBD1. Per the germline V gene, CDR1 is SGDLS and CDR2 is YYNGEE. The ends lost 3 bases at V and 5 bases at J; junction bases unmatched: 2. The CDR3 spans 14 residues.

This chain uses TRBV28 with TRBJ2-5; possibly TRBD1 for D (6 bases). The germline V gene encodes CDR1 MDHEN and CDR2 SYDVKM. V lost 5 bases and J lost 5, with 15 bases in between. CDR3 length: 14 residues. CDR3 loop: CASSTRQGHETQYF. The CDR3, as DNA: TGTGCCAGCAGTACGCGTCAGGGACACGAGACCCAGTACTTC.

The genes are TRBV19 and TRBJ2-7; 7 bases agree with TRBD1. Germline values: CDR1 LNHDA, CDR2 SQIVND (reference sequence). This CDR3 is 15 amino acids long. V gave up 1 base and J gave up 0 bases; unmatched junction bases: 3. In nucleotides, the CDR3 is TGTGCCAGTAGTATAGGGACAGGATTCTCCTACGAGCAGTACTTC. Translation gives CASSIGTGFSYEQYF.

The rearrangement joins TRBV21-1 to TRBJ2-3; the table's D call, TRBD2, has no DNA check behind it. TRBV21-1 is reported as a pseudogene. This CDR3 region has 19 residues. The CDR3 region is CASSKGCPRGGKCTDTQYF. The DNA for the CDR3 is TGTGCCAGCAGCAAAGGGTGCCCTAGGGGAGGGAAGTGCACAGATACGCAGTATTTT.

In regard to this clone: A read error may produce the germline difference seen at one junction end. J is TRBJ2-7 and V is TRBV3-1 (or the pseudogene TRBV3-2), with D unresolved. Germline V gene sequence: CDR1 LGHDT, CDR2 YNNKEL (reference sequence). The CDR3 is made up of 11 amino acids. CDR3 in amino acids: CAGSQSYEQYF. The CDR3, as DNA: TGTGCCGGCAGCCAGTCCTACGAGCAGTACTTC.

This sequence joins TRBV3-1 (or the pseudogene TRBV3-2) and TRBJ2-7; D is unresolved. V gave up 3 bases and J gave up 1 base, with 7 bases separating them. The germline CDR1 and CDR2 sequences are LGHDT and YNNKEL (reference sequence). The CDR3 is made up of 13 amino acids. The DNA for the CDR3 is TGTGCCAGCAGCCAGGGAAATTCCTACGAGCAGTACTTC. Its protein is CASSQGNSYEQYF.

The V and J genes are TRBV24-1 and TRBJ2-1; TRBD1 matches 7 bases. V dropped 9 bases and J dropped 3; count of bases not matched to a gene: 10. The germline V gene has CDR1 KGHDR and CDR2 SFDVKD. The CDR3 length is 15 residues. CDR3 coding DNA: TGTGCCACCCGTGCAGGGGGAAACAACTACAATGAGCAGTTCTTC. Its translation is CATRAGGNNYNEQFF.

This chain uses TRBV4-3 with TRBJ2-5; 8 bases agree with TRBD2. V lost 0 bases, J lost 4 bases, and 4 bases stayed unmatched. The CDR3 contains 15 residues. The germline V gene encodes CDR1 LGHNA and CDR2 YSLEER. The CDR3 region is CASSQDSSGPETQYF. DNA of the CDR3: TGCGCCAGCAGCCAAGACTCTAGCGGGCCAGAGACCCAGTACTTC.

The chain employs TRBV6-5 and TRBJ2-1, with D tentatively TRBD2 (6 bases). Trimming pared 7 bases from V and 4 bases from J, leaving 14 bases between. Germline CDR1 MNHEY, CDR2 SVGAGI. The CDR3 extends over 14 amino acids. The CDR3, as DNA: TGTGCCAGCACCGGGACTTCCCATTACAATGAGCAGTTCTTC. Translating it yields CASTGTSHYNEQFF.

This clone was counted between two and nine times. The chain employs TRBV7-2 and TRBJ2-7, with 8 bases that match TRBD2. This CDR3 has 18 residues. Germline trimming cut 5 bases from V and 5 bases from J; bases unmatched to any gene: 20. Germline V gene data show CDR1 as SGHTA and CDR2 as FQGNSA. In nucleotides, the CDR3 is TGTGCCAGCAGCCTGCGGGGTCGGCGGGGGGCCGAATGGGACGAGCAGTACTTC. It specifies CASSLRGRRGAEWDEQYF.

The chain employs TRBV19 and TRBJ1-5; D perhaps matches TRBD1 (5 bases). CDR1 is LNHDA and CDR2 is SQIVND in the germline V gene (reference sequence). The CDR3 extends over 16 amino acids. The germline V and J ends were trimmed by 0 bases and 4 bases, with 13 bases remaining between them. As DNA, the CDR3 is TGTGCCAGTAGTATAGAGACAGAAGGCCCTAATCAGCCCCAGCATTTT. Its protein product is CASSIETEGPNQPQHF.

The chain has TRBV5-6 and TRBJ1-2; TRBD1 is a possible D gene (5 bases). V was cut by 4 bases and J by 2 bases, with 18 bases left in between. From germline, CDR1 is SGHDT and CDR2 YYEEEE. The CDR3 extends over 16 amino acids. The CDR3, as DNA: TGTGCCAGCAGCAGGGCCGGACGGGGCGCGAACTATGGCTACACCTTC. This translates into CASSRAGRGANYGYTF.

The J gene is TRBJ1-1, the V gene TRBV29-1; D unresolved. The length of the CDR3 is 11 residues. The germline V gene encodes CDR1 SQVTM and CDR2 ANQGSEA. Trimming left V 2 bases short and J 0 bases short, with 1 base between. CDR3: CSVEMNTEAFF. For the CDR3, the DNA is TGCAGCGTTGAAATGAACACTGAAGCTTTCTTT. The full variable domain, rest sourced from reference TRBV29-1 and TRBJ1-1, is SAVISQKPSRDICQRGTSLTIQCQVDSQVTMMFWYRQQPGQSLTLIATANQGSEATYESGFVIDKFPISRPNLTFSTLTVSNMSPEDSSIYLCSVEMNTEAFFGQGTRLTVV.

This rearrangement joins TRBV7-9 to TRBJ2-7; 10 nucleotides agree with TRBD1. This CDR3 contains 17 residues. Trimming cost V 3 bases and J 2 bases; bases outside gene matches: 10. Germline V CDR1 and CDR2: SEHNR, FQNEAQ (reference sequence). The CDR3 protein is CASSFFPGTGAPYEQYF. In DNA form, the CDR3 reads TGTGCCAGCAGCTTCTTCCCCGGGACAGGGGCTCCCTACGAGCAGTACTTC. Combining the CDR3 with reference TRBV7-9 and TRBJ2-7 gives the whole variable domain DTGVSQNPRHKITKRGQNVTFRCDPISEHNRLYWYRQTLGQGPEFLTYFQNEAQLEKSRLLSDRFSAERPKGSFSTLEIQRTEQGDSAMYLCASSFFPGTGAPYEQYFGPGTRLTVT.

The chain employs TRBV4-3 and TRBJ2-1; weak D call: TRBD1 (5 bases). The CDR3 runs 15 residues. Per germline, CDR1 LGHNA and CDR2 YSLEER. Trimming cost V 3 bases and J 7 bases, with 16 bases left between them. The chain's CDR3 is CASSQLVGKGNEQFF. CDR3 DNA sequence: TGCGCCAGCAGCCAGTTAGTTGGAAAGGGGAATGAGCAGTTCTTC.

The V call is TRBV28, the J call TRBJ2-7; 11 bases line up with TRBD2. The J segment lost 6 bases and the V segment lost 4 bases, leaving 11 bases of the junction unmatched. The CDR3 sequence is 16 residues long. Germline V gene lookup returns CDR1 MDHEN and CDR2 SYDVKM. CDR3 coding DNA: TGTGCCAGCAGTTGGAAACTAACCGGGACTAGCGGCGAGCAGTACTTC. This encodes CASSWKLTGTSGEQYF.

CDR3 nucleotides: TGTGCCAGCAGCTCGGACCGGAGGGGAAACTATGGCTACACCTTC. This codes for CASSSDRRGNYGYTF. The chain links TRBV6-5 to TRBJ1-2, with a tentative D call TRBD1 (5 bases). Germline-derived CDR1 and CDR2 are MNHEY and SVGAGI. The CDR3 consists of 15 residues. V was shortened by 6 bases and J by 2 bases, with 16 bases between the two germline ends.

The rearrangement joins TRBV24-1 to TRBJ1-2; 12 bases line up with TRBD1. The CDR3 has 14 amino acids. V shed 10 bases and J 8 bases; nucleotides not matched to a gene: 10. Germline V gene data show CDR1 as KGHDR and CDR2 as SFDVKD. The CDR3 DNA follows: TGTGCCACTACCCCGGGACAGGGGGCGAACGGCTACACCTTC. Translated, it gives CATTPGQGANGYTF.

The chain uses TRBV6-1 and TRBJ2-7; D is undetermined. Germline V gives CDR1 MNHNS, CDR2 SASEGT. Trimming removed 3 bases from V and 6 bases from J, with 9 bases in between. The CDR3 consists of 12 residues. CDR3 bases: TGTGCCAGCAGTGAGTATTGGGTCGAGCAGTACTTC. It yields the protein CASSEYWVEQYF.

The J gene is TRBJ1-2, the V gene TRBV5-4; 8 bases map to TRBD1. Germline loops: CDR1 SGHNT, CDR2 YYREEE (reference sequence). CDR3 length: 16 amino acids. V trimming: 0 bases; J trimming: 7 bases; junction bases outside the gene matches: 11. CDR3 sequence reads: CASSLDLWAGGSGYTF. In nucleotides, the CDR3 is TGTGCCAGCAGCTTGGACCTGTGGGCAGGGGGCAGTGGCTACACCTTC.

This chain links TRBV10-3 with TRBJ2-7; possibly TRBD1 or TRBD2 for D (5 bases each). Trimming left V 9 bases short and J 3 bases short, with 12 bases between. The CDR3 length is 12 residues. Germline V lookup: CDR1 ENHRY, CDR2 SYGVKD. The CDR3 reads CAIRDGFYEQYF. For the CDR3, the DNA is TGTGCCATAAGGGACGGCTTCTACGAGCAGTACTTC.

In this sample, this clone turned up once. The J gene is TRBJ2-5, the V gene TRBV7-8, with 7 nucleotides matching TRBD1. In germline, CDR1 is SGHVS, CDR2 FQNEAQ. Trimming cost V 5 bases and J 3 bases; bases outside gene matches: 9. This CDR3 has 15 amino acids. As DNA, the CDR3 is TGTGCCAGCAGCCCCGGACAGGCGGCGGAAGAGACCCAGTACTTC. This codes for CASSPGQAAEETQYF. The full variable domain, in which reference TRBV7-8 and TRBJ2-5 provide the parts outside the CDR3, is GAGVSQSPRYKVAKRGQDVALRCDPISGHVSLFWYQQALGQGPEFLTYFQNEAQLDKSGLPSDRFFAERPEGSVSTLKIQRTQQEDSAVYLCASSPGQAAEETQYFGPGTRLLVL.

CDR3 residues: CASSYQGANEKLFF. CDR3 nucleotides: TGTGCCAGCAGTTACCAGGGGGCTAATGAAAAACTGTTTTTT. This sequence joins TRBV6-2 or TRBV6-3 and TRBJ1-4; 7 nucleotides line up with TRBD1. In germline, CDR1 is MNHEY, CDR2 SVGEGT. The CDR3 covers 14 residues. V lost 2 bases and J lost 3; bases outside the gene matches: 0.

This chain connects TRBV6-1 to TRBJ2-3, with 12 positions matching TRBD2. The length of the CDR3 is 16 residues. In germline, CDR1 is MNHNS, CDR2 SASEGT. V lost 0 bases to trimming and J lost 3 bases; unmatched junction nucleotides: 1. The CDR3 bases are TGTGCCAGCAGTGAAGCGCTAGCGGGAGGGACAGATACGCAGTATTTT. Encoded protein: CASSEALAGGTDTQYF.